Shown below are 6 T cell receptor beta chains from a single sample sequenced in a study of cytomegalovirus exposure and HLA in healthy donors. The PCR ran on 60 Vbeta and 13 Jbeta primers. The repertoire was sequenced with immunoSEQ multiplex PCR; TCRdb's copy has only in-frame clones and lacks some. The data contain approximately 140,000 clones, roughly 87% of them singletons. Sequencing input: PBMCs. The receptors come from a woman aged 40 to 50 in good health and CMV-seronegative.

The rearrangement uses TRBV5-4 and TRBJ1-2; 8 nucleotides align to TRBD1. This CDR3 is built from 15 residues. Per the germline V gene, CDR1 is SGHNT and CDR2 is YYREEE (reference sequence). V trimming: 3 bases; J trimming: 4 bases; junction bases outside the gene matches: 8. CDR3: CASSSMTGDIYGYTF. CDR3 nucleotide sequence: TGTGCCAGCAGCTCGATGACAGGGGATATCTATGGCTACACCTTC.

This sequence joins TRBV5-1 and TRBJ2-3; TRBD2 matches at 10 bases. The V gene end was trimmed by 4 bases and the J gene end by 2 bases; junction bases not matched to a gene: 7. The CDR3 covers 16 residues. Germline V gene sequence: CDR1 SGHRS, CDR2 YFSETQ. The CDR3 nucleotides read TGCGCCAGCAGCCGATCGACTAGCGGGTCCACAGATACGCAGTATTTT. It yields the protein CASSRSTSGSTDTQYF. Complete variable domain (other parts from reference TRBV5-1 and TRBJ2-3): KAGVTQTPRYLIKTRGQQVTLSCSPISGHRSVSWYQQTPGQGLQFLFEYFSETQRNKGNFPGRFSGRQFSNSRSEMNVSTLELGDSALYLCASSRSTSGSTDTQYFGPGTRLTVL.

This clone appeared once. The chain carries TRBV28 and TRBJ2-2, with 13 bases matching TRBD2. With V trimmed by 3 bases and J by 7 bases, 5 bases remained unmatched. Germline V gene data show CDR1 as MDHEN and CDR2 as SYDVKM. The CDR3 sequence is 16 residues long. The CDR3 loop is CASSFPTSGGGGELFF. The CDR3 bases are TGTGCCAGCAGTTTCCCCACTAGCGGGGGGGGCGGGGAGCTGTTTTTT.

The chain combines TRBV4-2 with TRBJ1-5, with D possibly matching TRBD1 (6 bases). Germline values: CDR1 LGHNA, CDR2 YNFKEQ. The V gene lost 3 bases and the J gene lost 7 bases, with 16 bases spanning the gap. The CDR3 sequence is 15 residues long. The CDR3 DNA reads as TGTGCCAGCAGCCACTCAACAGGGTCGACGCAGCCCCAGCATTTT. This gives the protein CASSHSTGSTQPQHF.

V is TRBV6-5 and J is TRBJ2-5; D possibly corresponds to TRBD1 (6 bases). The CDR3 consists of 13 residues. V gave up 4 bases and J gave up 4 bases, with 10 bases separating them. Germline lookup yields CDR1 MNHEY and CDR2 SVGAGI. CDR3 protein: CASSSDRRETQYF. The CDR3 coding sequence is TGTGCCAGCAGTTCGGACAGACGAGAGACCCAGTACTTC.

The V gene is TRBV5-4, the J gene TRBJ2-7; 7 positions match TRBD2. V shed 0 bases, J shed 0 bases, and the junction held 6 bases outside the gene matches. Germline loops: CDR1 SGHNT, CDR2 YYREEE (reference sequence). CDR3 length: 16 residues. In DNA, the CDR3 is TGTGCCAGCAGCTTGGCGCCTAGCGGAAGCTCCTACGAGCAGTACTTC. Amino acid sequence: CASSLAPSGSSYEQYF.